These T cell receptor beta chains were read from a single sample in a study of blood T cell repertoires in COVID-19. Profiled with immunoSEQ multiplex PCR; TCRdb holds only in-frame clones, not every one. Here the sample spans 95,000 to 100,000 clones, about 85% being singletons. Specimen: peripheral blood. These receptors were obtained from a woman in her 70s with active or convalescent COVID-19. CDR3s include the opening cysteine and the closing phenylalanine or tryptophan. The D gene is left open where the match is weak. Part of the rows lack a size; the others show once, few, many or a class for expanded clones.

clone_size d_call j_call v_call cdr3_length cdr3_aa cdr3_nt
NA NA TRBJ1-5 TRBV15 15 CATSRRGAQNQPQHF TGTGCCACCAGCAGACGTGGGGCCCAAAATCAGCCCCAGCATTTT
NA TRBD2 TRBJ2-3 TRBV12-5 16 CASGSSSEGRAITQYF TGTGCTAGTGGTTCTTCGAGCGAAGGGAGGGCCATTACGCAGTATTTT
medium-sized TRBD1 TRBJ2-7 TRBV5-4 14 CASSRDRGPYEQYF TGTGCCAGCAGCAGAGACAGGGGACCCTACGAGCAGTACTTC
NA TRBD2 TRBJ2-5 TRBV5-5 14 CASSDGTSLETQYF TGTGCCAGCAGTGACGGGACTAGCCTGGAGACCCAGTACTTC
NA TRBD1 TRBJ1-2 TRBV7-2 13 CASSLVTGPGYTF TGTGCCAGCAGCTTAGTGACAGGGCCTGGCTACACCTTC
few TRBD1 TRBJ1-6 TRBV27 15 CASSLGIQGTSPLHF TGTGCCAGCAGTTTAGGTATACAGGGGACTTCACCCCTCCACTTT
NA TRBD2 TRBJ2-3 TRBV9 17 CASSVRAGAPSTDTQYF TGTGCCAGCAGCGTAAGAGCGGGGGCTCCTAGCACAGATACGCAGTATTTT
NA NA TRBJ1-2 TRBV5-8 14 CASSLGGRGYGYTF TGTGCCAGCAGCTTGGGGGGGCGCGGCTATGGCTACACCTTC
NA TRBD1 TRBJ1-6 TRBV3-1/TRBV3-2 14 CASIRQGLNSPLHF TGTGCCAGCATCAGACAGGGCCTTAATTCACCCCTCCACTTT
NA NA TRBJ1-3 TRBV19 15 CASRRQYFAGNTIYF TGTGCCAGTCGAAGACAGTACTTCGCTGGAAACACCATATATTTT
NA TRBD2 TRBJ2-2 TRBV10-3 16 CAISAGLGLSTGELFF TGTGCCATCAGTGCAGGACTAGGTCTAAGCACCGGGGAGCTGTTTTTT
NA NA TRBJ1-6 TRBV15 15 CATSRDRVINSPLHF TGTGCCACCAGCAGAGATCGGGTCATAAATTCACCCCTCCACTTT
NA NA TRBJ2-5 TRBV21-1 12 CASSKGGETQYF TGTGCCAGCAGCAAAGGAGGAGAGACCCAGTACTTC
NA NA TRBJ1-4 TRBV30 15 CAWSVNSWTSEKLFF TGTGCCTGGAGTGTGAATAGTTGGACAAGTGAAAAACTGTTTTTT
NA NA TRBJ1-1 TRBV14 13 CASSLRVRGEAFF TGTGCCAGCAGCCTCAGGGTTAGGGGTGAAGCTTTCTTT
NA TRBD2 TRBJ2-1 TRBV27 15 CASSLSAGGPNEQFF TGTGCCAGCAGTTTATCTGCGGGGGGCCCTAATGAGCAGTTCTTC
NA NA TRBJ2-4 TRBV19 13 CASTPAGENIQYF TGTGCCAGTACCCCGGCCGGGGAGAACATTCAGTACTTC
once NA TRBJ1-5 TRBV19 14 CASRGDYSNQPQHF TGTGCCAGTAGAGGGGATTATAGCAATCAGCCCCAGCATTTT
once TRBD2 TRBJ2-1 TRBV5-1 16 CASSRVAGPPDNEQFF TGCGCCAGCAGCCGAGTAGCGGGGCCCCCTGACAATGAGCAGTTCTTC
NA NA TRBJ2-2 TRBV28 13 CASMTGNTGELFF TGTGCCAGCATGACTGGCAACACCGGGGAGCTGTTTTTT
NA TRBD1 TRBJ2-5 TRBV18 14 CASSRGQAGETQYF TGTGCCAGCTCACGGGGACAGGCGGGAGAGACCCAGTACTTC
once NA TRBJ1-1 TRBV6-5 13 CASSYTGQSEAFF TGTGCCAGCAGTTACACCGGACAGAGTGAAGCTTTCTTT
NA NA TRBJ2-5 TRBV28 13 CASRRGQQETQYF TGTGCCAGCAGAAGAGGACAGCAAGAGACCCAGTACTTC
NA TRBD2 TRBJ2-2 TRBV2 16 CASSATSGRASGELFF TGTGCCAGCAGCGCTACTAGCGGGAGGGCCTCCGGGGAGCTGTTTTTT
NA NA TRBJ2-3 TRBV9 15 CASSPRWAVTDTQYF TGTGCCAGCAGCCCGAGATGGGCAGTCACAGATACGCAGTATTTT
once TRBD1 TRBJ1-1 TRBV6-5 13 CASRNRGETEAFF TGTGCCAGCAGAAACAGGGGTGAGACTGAAGCTTTCTTT
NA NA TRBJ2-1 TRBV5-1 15 CASSLAVSSYNEQFF TGCGCCAGCAGCTTGGCCGTCAGCTCCTACAATGAGCAGTTCTTC
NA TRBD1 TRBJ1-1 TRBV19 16 CASSVGSGTALTEAFF TGTGCCAGTAGTGTCGGCTCCGGGACAGCGCTTACTGAAGCTTTCTTT
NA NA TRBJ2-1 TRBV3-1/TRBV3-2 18 CASSQDLENESSYNEQFF TGTGCCAGCAGCCAAGACCTTGAGAACGAGAGCTCCTACAATGAGCAGTTCTTC
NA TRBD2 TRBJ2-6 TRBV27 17 CASSLSWDYSGANVLTF TGTGCCAGCAGTTTATCGTGGGACTACTCTGGGGCCAACGTCCTGACTTTC
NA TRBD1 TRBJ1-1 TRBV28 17 CASSLLPGQGAHTEAFF TGTGCCAGCAGTTTGTTACCGGGACAGGGGGCGCACACTGAAGCTTTCTTT
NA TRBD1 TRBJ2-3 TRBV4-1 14 CASSPSTGGDTQYF TGCGCCAGCAGCCCGTCGACAGGGGGGGATACGCAGTATTTT
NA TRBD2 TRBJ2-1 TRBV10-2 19 CASRVPNALAGVAYNEQFF TGCGCCAGCAGAGTTCCAAACGCTCTAGCGGGAGTTGCGTACAATGAGCAGTTCTTC
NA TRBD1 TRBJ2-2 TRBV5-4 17 CASSLGGQGANPGELFF TGTGCCAGCAGCTTGGGTGGTCAGGGGGCTAACCCCGGGGAGCTGTTTTTT
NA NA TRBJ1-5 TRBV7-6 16 CASSLDGRGSNQPQHF TGTGCCAGCAGCTTAGATGGCAGGGGAAGCAATCAGCCCCAGCATTTT
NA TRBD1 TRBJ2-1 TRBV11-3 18 CASSLSLKPGQGRDEQFF TGTGCCAGCAGCTTAAGTCTAAAACCGGGACAGGGTCGGGATGAGCAGTTCTTC
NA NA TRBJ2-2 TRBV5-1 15 CASSLDRLNTGELFF TGCGCCAGCAGCCTGGACCGACTTAACACCGGGGAGCTGTTTTTT
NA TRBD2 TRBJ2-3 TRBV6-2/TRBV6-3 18 CASSYASGGLGTQDTQYF TGTGCCAGCAGTTACGCTAGCGGGGGGCTTGGAACACAAGATACGCAGTATTTT
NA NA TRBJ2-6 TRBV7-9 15 CASSADIPGANVLTF TGTGCCAGCAGCGCTGACATCCCTGGGGCCAACGTCCTGACTTTC
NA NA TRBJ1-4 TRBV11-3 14 CASSLIGVNEKLFF TGTGCCAGCAGCTTAATAGGGGTGAATGAAAAACTGTTTTTT
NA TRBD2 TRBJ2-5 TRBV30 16 CAWSVEASGDMETQYF TGTGCCTGGAGTGTTGAGGCTAGCGGGGACATGGAGACCCAGTACTTC
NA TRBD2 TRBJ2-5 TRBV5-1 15 CASSPGLAGEETQYF TGCGCCAGTTCTCCGGGACTAGCGGGAGAAGAGACCCAGTACTTC
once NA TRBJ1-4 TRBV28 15 CASSLGGATNEKLFF TGTGCCAGCAGTTTAGGAGGCGCAACTAATGAAAAACTGTTTTTT
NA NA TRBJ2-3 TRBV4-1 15 CASSQEGGNTDTQYF TGCGCCAGCAGCCAAGAAGGAGGGAACACAGATACGCAGTATTTT
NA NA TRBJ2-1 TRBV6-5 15 CASSYAYSSYNEQFF TGTGCCAGCAGTTACGCGTACAGCTCCTACAATGAGCAGTTCTTC
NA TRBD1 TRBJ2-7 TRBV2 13 CASGRDSSYEQYF TGTGCCAGCGGCCGGGACAGCTCCTACGAGCAGTACTTC
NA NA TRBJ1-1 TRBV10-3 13 CAISGQEAVPAFF TGTGCCATCAGTGGACAGGAAGCTGTACCAGCTTTCTTT
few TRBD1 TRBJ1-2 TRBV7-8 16 CASSPVGGGQAYGYTF TGTGCCAGCAGCCCAGTGGGTGGGGGACAGGCCTATGGCTACACCTTC
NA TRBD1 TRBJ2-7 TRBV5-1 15 CASSLPGQGANEQYF TGCGCCAGCAGCTTGCCGGGACAGGGGGCCAACGAGCAGTACTTC
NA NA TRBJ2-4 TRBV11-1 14 CASSPGGAKNIQYF TGTGCCAGCAGCCCAGGGGGGGCCAAAAACATTCAGTACTTC
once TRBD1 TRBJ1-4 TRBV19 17 CASRGTGYFGGNEKLFF TGTGCCAGTAGGGGGACAGGGTATTTCGGTGGTAATGAAAAACTGTTTTTT
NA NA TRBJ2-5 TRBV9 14 CASSVGQGQETQYF TGTGCCAGCAGCGTTGGGCAGGGCCAAGAGACCCAGTACTTC
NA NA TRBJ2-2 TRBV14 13 CASSQITAGELFF TGTGCCAGCAGCCAAATTACGGCCGGGGAGCTGTTTTTT
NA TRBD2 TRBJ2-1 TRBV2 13 CATGLAGDNEQFF TGTGCCACAGGACTAGCGGGAGACAATGAGCAGTTCTTC
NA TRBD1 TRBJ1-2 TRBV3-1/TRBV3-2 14 CASSPDRESYGYTF TGTGCCAGCAGCCCGGACAGGGAGAGCTATGGCTACACCTTC